This paragraph reports one TCR beta chain. Antigen specificity is unknown. This specimen belongs to a study of T cell responses to AZD1222 COVID-19 vaccine. Findings and caveats of the study: Just a handful of AZD1222 recipients were seropositive at baseline. White British people made up most donors, females outnumbered males, and clonal diversity was possibly underestimated. Spike was spanned by vaccine-associated CD4 TCRs, which were dominant at 160-218 and 743-854. Two doses of AZD1222 preceded a rise in Spike-specific TCR breadth and depth.

The germline V and J ends were trimmed by 3 bases and 0 bases, with 10 bases remaining between them. Per germline, CDR1 SGHNT and CDR2 YYREEE (reference sequence). This CDR3 contains 14 residues. Clones were sequenced by immunoSEQ multiplex PCR, and TCRdb holds only the in-frame ones, with some missing. This table has about 94,000 clones, around nine tenths appearing once. The chain couples TRBV5-4 to TRBJ2-7, with D hard to call. The TCR originated in an adult in good health. The specimen comprised peripheral blood, sampled on day 0 of AZD1222 vaccination. CDR3 nucleotides: TGTGCCAGCAGCTCGCCTCTAACCTCCTACGAGCAGTACTTC. Its translation is CASSSPLTSYEQYF. Supplemented by reference TRBV5-4 and TRBJ2-7, the full variable domain reads ETGVTQSPTHLIKTRGQQVTLRCSSQSGHNTVSWYQQALGQGPQFIFQYYREEENGRGNFPPRFSGLQFPNYSSELNVNALELDDSALYLCASSSPLTSYEQYFGPGTRLTVT.